This T cell receptor beta chain stems from a study of vaccination and CD4 T cells after COVID-19. In the study overall: Either the Pfizer-BioNTech BNT162b2 or Moderna mRNA-1273 vaccine was given as two doses.

The sample's treatment: approximately nine-day PBMC culture with coronavirus spike peptide pools or control peptides (ViraFEST assay). Of note for this clonotype: Its specificity is unknown.

At the Johns Hopkins FTIC core, DNA taken from cultured CD4+ T cells was sequenced by way of the Oncomine TCR Beta short-read assay. From the PCR reads, TCRdb called clonotypes with MiXCR, one entry per CDR3 protein. The sample yields approximately 15,000 distinct CDR3 sequences, about half seen once. Trimming cost V 5 bases and J 3 bases, with 8 bases left between them. This CDR3 region has 12 residues. In germline, CDR1 is MNHEY, CDR2 SVGEGT. The sequenced sample was CD4+ T cells from blood, cultured in vitro. This chain links TRBV6-2 or TRBV6-3 with TRBJ2-7; either TRBD1 or TRBD2 may fit D (5 bases each). The TCR sequence derives from a human donor who had recovered from COVID-19. The CDR3 is CASSRDGYEQYF. In nucleotides, the CDR3 is TGTGCCAGCAGTCGGGACGGCTACGAGCAGTACTTC.